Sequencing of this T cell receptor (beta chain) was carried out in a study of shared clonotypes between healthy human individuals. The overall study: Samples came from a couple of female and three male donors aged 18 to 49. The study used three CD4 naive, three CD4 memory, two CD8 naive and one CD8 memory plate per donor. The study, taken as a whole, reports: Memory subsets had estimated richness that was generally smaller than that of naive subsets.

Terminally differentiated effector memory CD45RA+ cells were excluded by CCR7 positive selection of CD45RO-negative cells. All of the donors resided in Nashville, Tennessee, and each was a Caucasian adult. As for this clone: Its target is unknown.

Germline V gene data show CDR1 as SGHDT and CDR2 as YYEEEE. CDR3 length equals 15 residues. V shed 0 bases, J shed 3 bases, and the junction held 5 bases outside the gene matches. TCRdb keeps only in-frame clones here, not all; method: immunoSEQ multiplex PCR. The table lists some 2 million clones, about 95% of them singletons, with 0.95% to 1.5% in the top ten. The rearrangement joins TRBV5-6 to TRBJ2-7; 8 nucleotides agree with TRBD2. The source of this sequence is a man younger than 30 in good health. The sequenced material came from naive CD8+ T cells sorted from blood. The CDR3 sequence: CASSLAVAGSYEQYF. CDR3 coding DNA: TGTGCCAGCAGCTTGGCGGTAGCGGGGAGCTACGAGCAGTACTTC.